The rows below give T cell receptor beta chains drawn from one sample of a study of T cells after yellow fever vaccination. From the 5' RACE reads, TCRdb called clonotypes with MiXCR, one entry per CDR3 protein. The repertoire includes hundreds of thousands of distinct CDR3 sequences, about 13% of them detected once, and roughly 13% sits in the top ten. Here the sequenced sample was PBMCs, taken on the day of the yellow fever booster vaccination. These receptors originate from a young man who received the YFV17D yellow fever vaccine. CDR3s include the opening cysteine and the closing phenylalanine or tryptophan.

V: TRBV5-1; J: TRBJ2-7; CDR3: CASSPGGTGVYEQYF
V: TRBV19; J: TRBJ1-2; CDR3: CASSPGDDRERYGYTF
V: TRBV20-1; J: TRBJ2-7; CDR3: CSATLQGRHEQYF
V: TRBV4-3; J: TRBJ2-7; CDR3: CASSQAGLAGGEQYF
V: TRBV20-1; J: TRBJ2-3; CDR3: CSAQTSGPPSQYF
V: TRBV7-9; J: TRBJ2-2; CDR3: CASTRANTGELFF
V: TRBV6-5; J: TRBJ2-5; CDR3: CASSYDGLQETQYF
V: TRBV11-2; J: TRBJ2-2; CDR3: CASSVRGGTGELFF
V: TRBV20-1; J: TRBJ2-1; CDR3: CSARDPSHEQFF
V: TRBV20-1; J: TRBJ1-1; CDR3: CSARDGAANTEAFF
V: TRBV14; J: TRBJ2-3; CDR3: CASSQGNRGDTDTQYF
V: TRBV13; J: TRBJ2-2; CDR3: CASLVYPGELFF
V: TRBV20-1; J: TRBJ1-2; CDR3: CSAFAGGGYTF
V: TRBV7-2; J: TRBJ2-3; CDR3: CASSLWRDTQYF
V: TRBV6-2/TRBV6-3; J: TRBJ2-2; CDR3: CASSSRTKNTGELFF
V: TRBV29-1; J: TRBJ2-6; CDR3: CSVYRAGANVLTF
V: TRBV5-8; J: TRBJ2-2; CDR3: CASSFGFHTGELFF
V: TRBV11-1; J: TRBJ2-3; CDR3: CASSFAGSSPLGGRAADTQYF
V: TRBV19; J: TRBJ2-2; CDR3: CATGRTNTGELFF
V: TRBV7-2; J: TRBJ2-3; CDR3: CASSLAGGSSADTQYF
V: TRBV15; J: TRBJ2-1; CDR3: CATRTGTGNNEQFF
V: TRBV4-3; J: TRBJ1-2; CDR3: CASSQIVAGSGGYTF
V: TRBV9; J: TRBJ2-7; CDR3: CASSVAPRLESGEQYF
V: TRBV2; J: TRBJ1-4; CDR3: CASSVLGSNEKLFF
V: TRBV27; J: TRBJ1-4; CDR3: CASSFSSTDEKLFF
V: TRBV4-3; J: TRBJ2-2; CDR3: CASSQGGVTGELFF
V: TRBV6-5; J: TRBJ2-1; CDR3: CASSYSLGTPYNEQFF
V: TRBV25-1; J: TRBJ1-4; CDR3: CASSESWVSGTNEKLFF
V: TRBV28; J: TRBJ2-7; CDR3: CASSLAPPYEQYF
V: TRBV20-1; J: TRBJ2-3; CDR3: CSSLVVDTQYF
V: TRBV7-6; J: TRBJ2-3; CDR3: CASSRRGRFSTDTQYF
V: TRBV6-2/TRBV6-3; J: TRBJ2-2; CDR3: CASSLAGVLTGELFF
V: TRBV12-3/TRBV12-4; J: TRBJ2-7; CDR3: CASSLSGTGGGEQYF
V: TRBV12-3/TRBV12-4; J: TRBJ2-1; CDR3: CASSPQTSGSGSEQFF
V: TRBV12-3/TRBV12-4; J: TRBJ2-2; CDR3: CASRELGLAGGTNTGELFF
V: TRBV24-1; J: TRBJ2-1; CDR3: CATSGISGRASYNEQFF
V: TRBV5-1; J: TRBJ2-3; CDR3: CASSRRGSSGVSTDTQYF
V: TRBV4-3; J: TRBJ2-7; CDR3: CASSQGLAGVFEQYF
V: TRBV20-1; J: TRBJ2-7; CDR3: CSARARPGQTTTYEQYF
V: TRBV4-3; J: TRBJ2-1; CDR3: CASSQGRTALDEQFF
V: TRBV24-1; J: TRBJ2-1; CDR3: CATSDPIGGSRGEQFF
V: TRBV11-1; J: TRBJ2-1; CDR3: CASSLGAMREQFF
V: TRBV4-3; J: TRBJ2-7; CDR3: CASSHRGGSSYEQYF
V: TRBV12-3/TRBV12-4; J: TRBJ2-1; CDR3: CASSLPGLIYNEQFF
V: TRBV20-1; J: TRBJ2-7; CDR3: CSASDRPSYEQYF
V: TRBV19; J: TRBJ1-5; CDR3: CASSTTGGHQPQHF
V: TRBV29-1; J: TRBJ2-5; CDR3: CSVDSDRVGETQYF
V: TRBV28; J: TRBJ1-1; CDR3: CASSDTGTRTEAFF
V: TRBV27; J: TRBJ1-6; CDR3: CASSLYTRGYSPLHF
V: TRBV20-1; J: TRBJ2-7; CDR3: CSAPAGTGEVEQYF
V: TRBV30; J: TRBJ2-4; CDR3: CAWSRNTPLAIAKNIQYF
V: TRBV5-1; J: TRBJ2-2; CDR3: CASSSAPLAGGLNTGELFF
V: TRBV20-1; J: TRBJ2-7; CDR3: CSARDGGKSSYEQYF
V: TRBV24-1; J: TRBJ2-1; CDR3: CATSDPNWNEQFF